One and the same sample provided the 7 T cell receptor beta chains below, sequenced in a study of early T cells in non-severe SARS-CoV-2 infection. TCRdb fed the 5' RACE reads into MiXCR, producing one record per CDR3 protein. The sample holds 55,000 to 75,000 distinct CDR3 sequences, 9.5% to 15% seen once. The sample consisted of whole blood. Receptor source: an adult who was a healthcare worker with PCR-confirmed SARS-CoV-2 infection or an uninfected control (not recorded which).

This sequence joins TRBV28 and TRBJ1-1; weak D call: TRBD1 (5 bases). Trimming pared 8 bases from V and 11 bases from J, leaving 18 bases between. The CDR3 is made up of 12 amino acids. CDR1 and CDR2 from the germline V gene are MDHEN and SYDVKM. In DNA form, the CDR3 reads TGTGCCAGCCTGGAAGGGGCAGGGAGGGCTTTCTTT. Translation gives CASLEGAGRAFF. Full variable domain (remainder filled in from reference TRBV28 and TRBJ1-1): DVKVTQSSRYLVKRTGEKVFLECVQDMDHENMFWYRQDPGLGLRLIYFSYDVKMKEKGDIPEGYSVSREKKERFSLILESASTNQTSMYLCASLEGAGRAFFGQGTRLTVV.

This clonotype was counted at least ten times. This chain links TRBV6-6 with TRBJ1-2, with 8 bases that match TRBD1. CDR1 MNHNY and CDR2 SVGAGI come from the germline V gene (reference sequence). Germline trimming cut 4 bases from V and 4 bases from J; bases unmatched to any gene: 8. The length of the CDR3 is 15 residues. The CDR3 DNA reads TGTGCCAGCAGTTCCGTACAGGGGGTTGGCTATGGCTACACCTTC. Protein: CASSSVQGVGYGYTF.

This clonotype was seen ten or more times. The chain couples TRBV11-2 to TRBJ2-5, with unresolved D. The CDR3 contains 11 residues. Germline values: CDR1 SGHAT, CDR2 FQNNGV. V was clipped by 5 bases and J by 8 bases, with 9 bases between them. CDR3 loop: CASSRPGTQYF. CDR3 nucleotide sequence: TGTGCCAGCAGCCGCCCCGGTACCCAGTACTTC.

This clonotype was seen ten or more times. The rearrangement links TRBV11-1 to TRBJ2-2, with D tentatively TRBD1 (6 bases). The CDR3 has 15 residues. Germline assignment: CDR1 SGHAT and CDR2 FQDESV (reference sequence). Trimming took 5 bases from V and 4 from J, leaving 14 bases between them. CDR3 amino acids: CASSPGQSGTGELFF. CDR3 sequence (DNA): TGTGCCAGCAGCCCTGGACAGTCGGGCACCGGGGAGCTGTTTTTT.

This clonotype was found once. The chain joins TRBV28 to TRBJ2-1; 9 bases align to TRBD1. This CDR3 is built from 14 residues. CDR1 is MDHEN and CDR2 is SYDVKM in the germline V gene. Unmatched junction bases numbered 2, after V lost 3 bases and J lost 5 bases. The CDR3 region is CASSLTGGDNEQFF. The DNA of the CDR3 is TGTGCCAGCAGTTTGACAGGGGGTGACAATGAGCAGTTCTTC.

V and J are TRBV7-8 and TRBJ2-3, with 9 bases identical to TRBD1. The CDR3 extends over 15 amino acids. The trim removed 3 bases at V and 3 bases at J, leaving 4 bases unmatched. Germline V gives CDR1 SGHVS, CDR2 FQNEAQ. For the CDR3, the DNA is TGTGCCAGCAGCTTGCCCGGGACAGGGACAGATACGCAGTATTTT. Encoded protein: CASSLPGTGTDTQYF.

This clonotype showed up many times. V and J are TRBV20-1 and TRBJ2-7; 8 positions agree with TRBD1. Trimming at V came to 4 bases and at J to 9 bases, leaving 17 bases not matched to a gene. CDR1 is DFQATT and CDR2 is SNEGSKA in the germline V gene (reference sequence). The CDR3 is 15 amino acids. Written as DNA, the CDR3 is TGCAGTGCTAATCCGGACAGGGCGACTGACAGCCGGCAGTACTTC. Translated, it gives CSANPDRATDSRQYF.